This TCR beta chain emerged from a study of T cells in Graves' hyperthyroidism and ophthalmopathy. Graves' hyperthyroidism was deemed stable absent ophthalmopathy progression within 18 months. Using 10 ml of fresh peripheral blood, PBMCs were prepared. General study points: By a 13 V-J model, ophthalmopathy was set apart from stable hyperthyroidism. Among thyroid clonotypes expanded above 0.001, most also appeared in blood.

Notes on this clonotype: Antigen unknown.

Germline V lookup: CDR1 SGHAT, CDR2 FQNNGV. This CDR3 has 14 residues. The junction had 8 bases not matched to a gene; V was cut back by 7 bases and J by 7 bases. Regions amplified from RNA transcripts were the TCR beta CDR3 regions. TCR CDR3 regions were first amplified by RT-PCR with HTBI primers. From the multiplex PCR reads, TCRdb called clonotypes with MiXCR, one entry per CDR3 protein. Of 350,000 to 400,000 distinct CDR3 sequences listed, 14% to 15% are singletons. The sequence derives from a young woman with Graves' hyperthyroidism. Sequencing was done on a sample of blood. This chain uses TRBV11-2 with TRBJ2-1, with TRBD2 matching over 9 bases. The CDR3 loop is CASTPLSGRNEQFF. CDR3 bases: TGTGCCAGCACCCCCCTTAGCGGGAGAAATGAGCAGTTCTTC. The whole variable domain, filled in from reference TRBV11-2 and TRBJ2-1, reads EAGVAQSPRYKIIEKRQSVAFWCNPISGHATLYWYQQILGQGPKLLIQFQNNGVVDDSQLPKDRFSAERLKGVDSTLKIQPAKLEDSAVYLCASTPLSGRNEQFFGPGTRLTVL.